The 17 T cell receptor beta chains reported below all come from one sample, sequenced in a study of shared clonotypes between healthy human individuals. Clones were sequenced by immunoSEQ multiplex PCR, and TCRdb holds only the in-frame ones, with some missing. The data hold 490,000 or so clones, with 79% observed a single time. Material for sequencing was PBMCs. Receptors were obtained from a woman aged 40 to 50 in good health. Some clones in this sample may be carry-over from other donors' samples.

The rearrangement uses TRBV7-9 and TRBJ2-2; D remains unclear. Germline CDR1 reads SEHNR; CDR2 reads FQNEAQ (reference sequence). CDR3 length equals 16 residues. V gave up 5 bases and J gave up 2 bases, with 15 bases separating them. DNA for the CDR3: TGTGCCAGCAGCAAACATAGCACTTCCAACACCGGGGAGCTGTTTTTT. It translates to CASSKHSTSNTGELFF.

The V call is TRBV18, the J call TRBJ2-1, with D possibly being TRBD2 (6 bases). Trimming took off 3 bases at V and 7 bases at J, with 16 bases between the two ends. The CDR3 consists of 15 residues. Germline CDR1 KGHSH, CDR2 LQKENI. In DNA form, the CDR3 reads TGTGCCAGCTCACCTCGGAGCGGGTGGGGGAATGAGCAGTTCTTC. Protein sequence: CASSPRSGWGNEQFF.

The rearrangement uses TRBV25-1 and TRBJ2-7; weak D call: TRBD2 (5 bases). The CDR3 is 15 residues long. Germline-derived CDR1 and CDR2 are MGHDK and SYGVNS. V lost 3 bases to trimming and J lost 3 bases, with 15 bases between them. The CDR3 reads CASSEFAGVSYEQYF. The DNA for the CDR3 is TGTGCCAGCAGTGAGTTTGCGGGTGTTAGCTACGAGCAGTACTTC.

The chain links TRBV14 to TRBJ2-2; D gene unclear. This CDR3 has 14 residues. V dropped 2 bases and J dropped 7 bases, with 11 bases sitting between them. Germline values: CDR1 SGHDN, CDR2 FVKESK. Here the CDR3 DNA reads TGTGCCAGCAGCCAAACGCCCGGTGTCGGGGAGCTGTTTTTT. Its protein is CASSQTPGVGELFF.

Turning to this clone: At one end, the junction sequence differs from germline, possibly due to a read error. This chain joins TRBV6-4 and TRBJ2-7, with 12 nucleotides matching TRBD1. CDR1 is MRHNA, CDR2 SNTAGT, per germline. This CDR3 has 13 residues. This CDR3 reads CASRGTGGRAVDF. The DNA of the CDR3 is TGTGCCAGCAGAGGGACAGGGGGCAGGGCGGTGGACTTC.

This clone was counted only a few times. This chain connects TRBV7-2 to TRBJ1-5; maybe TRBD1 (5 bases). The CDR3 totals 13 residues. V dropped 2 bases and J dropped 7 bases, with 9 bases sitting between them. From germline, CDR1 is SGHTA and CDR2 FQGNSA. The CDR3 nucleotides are TGTGCCAGCAGCTTAAGGGGTGAGCAGCCCCAGCATTTT. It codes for CASSLRGEQPQHF.

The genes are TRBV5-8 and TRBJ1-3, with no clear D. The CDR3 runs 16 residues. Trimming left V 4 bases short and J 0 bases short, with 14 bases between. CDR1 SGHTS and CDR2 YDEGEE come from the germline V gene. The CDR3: CASSEGLQYSGNTIYF. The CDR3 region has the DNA TGTGCCAGCAGCGAGGGCCTACAATACTCTGGAAACACCATATATTTT.

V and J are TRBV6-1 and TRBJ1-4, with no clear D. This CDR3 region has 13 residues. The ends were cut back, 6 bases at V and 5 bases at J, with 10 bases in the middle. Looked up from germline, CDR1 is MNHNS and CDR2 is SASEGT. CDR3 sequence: CASRGSLNEKLFF. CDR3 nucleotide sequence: TGTGCCAGCAGGGGGAGCCTCAATGAAAAACTGTTTTTT.

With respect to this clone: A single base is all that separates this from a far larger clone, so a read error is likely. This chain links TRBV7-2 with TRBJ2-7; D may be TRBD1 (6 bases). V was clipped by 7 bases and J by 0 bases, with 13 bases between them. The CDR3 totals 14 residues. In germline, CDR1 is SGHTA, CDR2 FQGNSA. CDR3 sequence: CASNPDRNSYEQYF. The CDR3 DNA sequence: TGTGCCAGCAACCCCGACAGGAACTCCTACGAGCAGTACTTC.

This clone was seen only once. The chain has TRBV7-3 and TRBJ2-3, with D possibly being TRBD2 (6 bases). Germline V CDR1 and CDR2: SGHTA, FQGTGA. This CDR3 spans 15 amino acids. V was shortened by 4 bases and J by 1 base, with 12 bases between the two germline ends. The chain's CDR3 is CASSSYSGGTDTQYF. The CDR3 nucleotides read TGTGCCAGCAGCTCGTATAGCGGAGGCACAGATACGCAGTATTTT.

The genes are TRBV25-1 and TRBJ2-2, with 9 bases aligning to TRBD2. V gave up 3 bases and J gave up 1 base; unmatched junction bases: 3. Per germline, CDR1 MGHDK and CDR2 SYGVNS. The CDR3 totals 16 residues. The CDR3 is CASSDATSGNTGELFF. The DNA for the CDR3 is TGTGCCAGCAGTGACGCGACTAGCGGGAACACCGGGGAGCTGTTTTTT.

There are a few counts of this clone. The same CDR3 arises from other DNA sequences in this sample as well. The CDR3 DNA is TGTGCCAGCAGTGAAGTCACTGAAGCTTTCTTT. Its translation: CASSEVTEAFF. The chain carries TRBV2 and TRBJ1-1; D gene unclear. CDR3 length equals 11 residues. The ends were cut back, 1 base at V and 4 bases at J, with 1 base in the middle. Germline V gene lookup returns CDR1 SNHLY and CDR2 FYNNEI.

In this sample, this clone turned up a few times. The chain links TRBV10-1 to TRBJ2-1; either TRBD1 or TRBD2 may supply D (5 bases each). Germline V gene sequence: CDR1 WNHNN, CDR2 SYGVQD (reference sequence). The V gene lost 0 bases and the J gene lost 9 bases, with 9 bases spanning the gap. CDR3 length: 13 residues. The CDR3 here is CASSESWGIEQFF. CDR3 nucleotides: TGCGCCAGCAGTGAGTCGTGGGGGATTGAGCAGTTCTTC.

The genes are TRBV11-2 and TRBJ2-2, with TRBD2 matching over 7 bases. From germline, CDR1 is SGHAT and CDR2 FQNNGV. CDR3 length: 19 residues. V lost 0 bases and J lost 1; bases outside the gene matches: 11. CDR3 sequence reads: CASSLDRPWLAVNTGELFF. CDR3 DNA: TGTGCCAGCAGCTTAGATAGGCCGTGGCTAGCGGTGAACACCGGGGAGCTGTTTTTT.

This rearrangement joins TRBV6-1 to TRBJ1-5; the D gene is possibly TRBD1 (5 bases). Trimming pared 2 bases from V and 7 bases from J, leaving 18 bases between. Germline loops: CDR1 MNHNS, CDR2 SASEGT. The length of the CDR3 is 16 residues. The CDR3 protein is CASSENKGGGDQPQHF. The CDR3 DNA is TGTGCCAGCAGTGAAAATAAGGGCGGGGGTGACCAGCCCCAGCATTTT.

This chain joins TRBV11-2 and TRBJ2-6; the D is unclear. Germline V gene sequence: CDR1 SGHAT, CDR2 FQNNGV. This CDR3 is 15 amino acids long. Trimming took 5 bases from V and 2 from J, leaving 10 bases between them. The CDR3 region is CASSASWAGANVLTF. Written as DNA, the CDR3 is TGTGCCAGCAGCGCATCTTGGGCTGGGGCCAACGTCCTGACTTTC.

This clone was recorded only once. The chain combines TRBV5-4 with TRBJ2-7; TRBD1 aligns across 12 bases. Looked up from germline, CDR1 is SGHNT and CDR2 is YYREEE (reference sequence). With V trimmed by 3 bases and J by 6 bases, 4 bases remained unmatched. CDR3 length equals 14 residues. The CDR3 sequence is CASSSGTGGSEQYF. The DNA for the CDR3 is TGTGCCAGCAGCTCCGGGACAGGGGGCTCCGAGCAGTACTTC.